This T cell receptor (beta chain) was obtained from a study of cytomegalovirus exposure and HLA in healthy donors. Use of 60 Vbeta and 13 Jbeta primers characterized the PCR. TCRdb's copy holds only in-frame clones and misses some; the assay was immunoSEQ multiplex PCR. The sample has approximately 110,000 clones, approximately 80% seen once. This CDR3 contains 15 residues. V lost 4 bases and J lost 2; bases outside the gene matches: 7. CDR1 is KGHSH, CDR2 LQKENI, per germline. The receptor comes from a man aged 50 or older in good health and CMV-seronegative. This chain uses TRBV18 with TRBJ2-7; 8 bases are a match to TRBD2. The source material was PBMCs. CDR3 nucleotides: TGTGCCAGCTCACTTCGAGGACTAGCCGCCTACGAGCAGTACTTC. Protein: CASSLRGLAAYEQYF. Together with reference TRBV18 and TRBJ2-7, the CDR3 gives the full variable domain: NAGVMQNPRHLVRRRGQEARLRCSPMKGHSHVYWYRQLPEEGLKFMVYLQKENIIDESGMPKERFSAEFPKEGPSILRIQQVVRGDSAAYFCASSLRGLAAYEQYFGPGTRLTVT.